The rows below give T cell receptor beta chains drawn from one sample of a study of blood T cell repertoires in COVID-19. Assay: immunoSEQ multiplex PCR; the TCRdb copy retains only in-frame clones and omits some. The profile shows about 150,000 clones, about 90% of them singletons. The specimen sequenced was peripheral blood. The receptors originated from a man aged 50-60 years with acute or convalescent COVID-19. Each CDR3 is given with its conserved first and last residue. The order of the fields is J gene, D gene, V gene, CDR3 length, clone size, CDR3 protein, CDR3 DNA. D genes are given only for firm matches. Clone sizes are given selectively: once, few, many, or a class where the clone is expanded.

j_gene: TRBJ1-2
d_gene: NA
v_gene: TRBV5-1
len: 14
abundance: few
CDR3aa: CASSLAGTNYGYTF
CDR3nt: TGCGCCAGCAGCTTGGCCGGTACTAACTATGGCTACACCTTC

j_gene: TRBJ1-2
d_gene: NA
v_gene: TRBV6-5
len: 12
abundance: NA
CDR3aa: CASSYGGGGYTF
CDR3nt: TGTGCCAGCAGTTACGGCGGGGGTGGCTACACCTTC

j_gene: TRBJ1-5
d_gene: NA
v_gene: TRBV7-2
len: 15
abundance: NA
CDR3aa: CASSLGGDIYQPQHF
CDR3nt: TGTGCCAGCAGCTTAGGAGGGGACATCTATCAGCCCCAGCATTTT

j_gene: TRBJ1-5
d_gene: NA
v_gene: TRBV5-1
len: 15
abundance: NA
CDR3aa: CASSVDGDSNQPQHF
CDR3nt: TGCGCCAGCAGTGTTGACGGAGATAGCAATCAGCCCCAGCATTTT

j_gene: TRBJ2-3
d_gene: TRBD2
v_gene: TRBV27
len: 14
abundance: NA
CDR3aa: CASRAGVSTDTQYF
CDR3nt: TGTGCCAGCCGAGCGGGAGTGAGCACAGATACGCAGTATTTT

j_gene: TRBJ1-6
d_gene: TRBD1
v_gene: TRBV9
len: 15
abundance: NA
CDR3aa: CASSPADRPISPLHF
CDR3nt: TGTGCCAGCAGCCCCGCGGACAGGCCTATCTCACCCCTCCACTTT

j_gene: TRBJ1-6
d_gene: TRBD1
v_gene: TRBV6-1
len: 17
abundance: NA
CDR3aa: CASSGGQGASYNSPLHF
CDR3nt: TGTGCCAGCAGTGGGGGACAGGGGGCCTCCTATAATTCACCCCTCCACTTT

j_gene: TRBJ2-2
d_gene: NA
v_gene: TRBV6-2/TRBV6-3
len: 13
abundance: NA
CDR3aa: CASSYLHTGELFF
CDR3nt: TGTGCCAGCAGTTATCTCCACACCGGGGAGCTGTTTTTT

j_gene: TRBJ2-7
d_gene: NA
v_gene: TRBV6-5
len: 15
abundance: NA
CDR3aa: CASSRLLKIYYEQYF
CDR3nt: TGTGCCAGCAGCCGATTACTTAAAATTTATTACGAGCAGTACTTC

j_gene: TRBJ2-1
d_gene: NA
v_gene: TRBV28
len: 13
abundance: NA
CDR3aa: CASSSSIYNEQFF
CDR3nt: TGTGCCAGCAGTTCTTCTATTTACAATGAGCAGTTCTTC

j_gene: TRBJ1-6
d_gene: NA
v_gene: TRBV27
len: 14
abundance: few
CDR3aa: CASSYRAGNSPLHF
CDR3nt: TGTGCCAGCAGTTATCGGGCGGGGAATTCACCCCTCCACTTT

j_gene: TRBJ2-4
d_gene: NA
v_gene: TRBV4-3
len: 15
abundance: NA
CDR3aa: CASSQEFSPKNIQYF
CDR3nt: TGCGCCAGCAGCCAAGAATTTAGCCCCAAAAACATTCAGTACTTC

j_gene: TRBJ1-5
d_gene: TRBD1
v_gene: TRBV28
len: 16
abundance: NA
CDR3aa: CASSSEGQGGNQPQHF
CDR3nt: TGTGCCAGCAGCTCCGAGGGACAGGGGGGCAATCAGCCCCAGCATTTT

j_gene: TRBJ2-3
d_gene: NA
v_gene: TRBV29-1
len: 15
abundance: NA
CDR3aa: CSVARGQTSTDTQYF
CDR3nt: TGCAGCGTTGCCAGAGGACAGACGAGCACAGATACGCAGTATTTT

j_gene: TRBJ2-7
d_gene: TRBD1
v_gene: TRBV6-1
len: 14
abundance: once
CDR3aa: CASSEQGASYEQYF
CDR3nt: TGTGCCAGCAGTGAGCAGGGGGCCTCCTACGAGCAGTACTTC

j_gene: TRBJ2-1
d_gene: TRBD2
v_gene: TRBV7-2
len: 15
abundance: NA
CDR3aa: CASSSSGGAYNEQFF
CDR3nt: TGTGCCAGCAGCTCTAGCGGGGGGGCATACAATGAGCAGTTCTTC

j_gene: TRBJ2-1
d_gene: NA
v_gene: TRBV18
len: 16
abundance: once
CDR3aa: CASSPRSGSSYNEQFF
CDR3nt: TGTGCCAGCTCACCACGAAGCGGTAGCTCCTACAATGAGCAGTTCTTC

j_gene: TRBJ2-7
d_gene: TRBD2
v_gene: TRBV7-8
len: 15
abundance: NA
CDR3aa: CASSLVLAGRWEQYF
CDR3nt: TGTGCCAGCAGCTTAGTGTTAGCGGGGAGATGGGAGCAGTACTTC

j_gene: TRBJ1-3
d_gene: NA
v_gene: TRBV5-1
len: 15
abundance: NA
CDR3aa: CASSLLSRSGNTIYF
CDR3nt: TGCGCCAGCAGCTTGCTTAGCAGATCAGGAAACACCATATATTTT

j_gene: TRBJ1-1
d_gene: TRBD1
v_gene: TRBV6-5
len: 14
abundance: few
CDR3aa: CASSYGTGGTEAFF
CDR3nt: TGTGCCAGCAGTTACGGGACAGGGGGCACTGAAGCTTTCTTT

j_gene: TRBJ1-1
d_gene: NA
v_gene: TRBV4-2
len: 16
abundance: NA
CDR3aa: CASSRDSRGMNTEAFF
CDR3nt: TGTGCCAGCAGCCGGGACTCGAGGGGTATGAACACTGAAGCTTTCTTT

j_gene: TRBJ1-6
d_gene: NA
v_gene: TRBV5-4
len: 15
abundance: NA
CDR3aa: CASSLDRRGASPLHF
CDR3nt: TGTGCCAGCAGCTTGGATCGTCGGGGAGCTTCACCCCTCCACTTT

j_gene: TRBJ2-5
d_gene: TRBD1
v_gene: TRBV25-1
len: 17
abundance: few
CDR3aa: CASSEGQGAPAGETQYF
CDR3nt: TGTGCCAGCAGTGAGGGACAGGGGGCGCCGGCCGGGGAGACCCAGTACTTC

j_gene: TRBJ2-2
d_gene: NA
v_gene: TRBV6-2/TRBV6-3
len: 18
abundance: NA
CDR3aa: CASTHSPGGGPHTGELFF
CDR3nt: TGTGCCAGCACTCACTCCCCAGGAGGGGGCCCTCACACCGGGGAGCTGTTTTTT

j_gene: TRBJ1-1
d_gene: NA
v_gene: TRBV4-3
len: 15
abundance: NA
CDR3aa: CASSQGRTGNTEAFF
CDR3nt: TGCGCCAGCAGCCAAGGGCGCACGGGAAACACTGAAGCTTTCTTT

j_gene: TRBJ2-2
d_gene: NA
v_gene: TRBV9
len: 16
abundance: NA
CDR3aa: CASSPPSGQVTGELFF
CDR3nt: TGTGCCAGCAGCCCCCCTTCGGGACAAGTCACCGGGGAGCTGTTTTTT

j_gene: TRBJ1-2
d_gene: NA
v_gene: TRBV2
len: 11
abundance: NA
CDR3aa: CASSPDYGYTF
CDR3nt: TGTGCCAGCAGCCCCGACTATGGCTACACCTTC

j_gene: TRBJ2-2
d_gene: TRBD1
v_gene: TRBV4-3
len: 14
abundance: NA
CDR3aa: CASSQTGLSGELFF
CDR3nt: TGCGCCAGCAGCCAGACAGGGCTTTCCGGGGAGCTGTTTTTT

j_gene: TRBJ1-2
d_gene: TRBD1
v_gene: TRBV6-5
len: 13
abundance: NA
CDR3aa: CASSRTGQDGYTF
CDR3nt: TGTGCCAGCAGTAGGACAGGGCAGGATGGCTACACCTTC

j_gene: TRBJ1-5
d_gene: NA
v_gene: TRBV3-1/TRBV3-2
len: 12
abundance: NA
CDR3aa: CASSHGNQPQHF
CDR3nt: TGTGCCAGCAGCCACGGCAATCAGCCCCAGCATTTT

j_gene: TRBJ1-5
d_gene: TRBD1
v_gene: TRBV19
len: 14
abundance: NA
CDR3aa: CASSTTGGGQPQHF
CDR3nt: TGTGCCAGTAGTACGACAGGGGGCGGGCAGCCCCAGCATTTT

j_gene: TRBJ1-1
d_gene: NA
v_gene: TRBV4-1
len: 15
abundance: NA
CDR3aa: CASSQGHGGNTEAFF
CDR3nt: TGCGCCAGCAGCCAAGGACACGGGGGGAACACTGAAGCTTTCTTT

j_gene: TRBJ2-4
d_gene: TRBD1
v_gene: TRBV6-6
len: 16
abundance: NA
CDR3aa: CASRPPGQASKNIQYF
CDR3nt: TGTGCCAGCAGGCCTCCGGGACAGGCGTCCAAAAACATTCAGTACTTC

j_gene: TRBJ2-3
d_gene: NA
v_gene: TRBV5-1
len: 14
abundance: NA
CDR3aa: CASSSMRGSDTQYF
CDR3nt: TGCGCCAGCAGCTCCATGAGAGGTTCAGATACGCAGTATTTT

j_gene: TRBJ2-1
d_gene: NA
v_gene: TRBV9
len: 14
abundance: NA
CDR3aa: CASSVAGQSNEQFF
CDR3nt: TGTGCCAGCAGCGTGGCGGGACAGAGCAATGAGCAGTTCTTC

j_gene: TRBJ1-4
d_gene: NA
v_gene: TRBV24-1
len: 16
abundance: once
CDR3aa: CATSEGTGSVGEKLFF
CDR3nt: TGTGCCACCAGTGAAGGCACAGGGTCGGTCGGTGAAAAACTGTTTTTT

j_gene: TRBJ1-4
d_gene: NA
v_gene: TRBV28
len: 14
abundance: NA
CDR3aa: CASSLLQSFEKLFF
CDR3nt: TGTGCCAGCAGTTTGTTACAGTCTTTTGAAAAACTGTTTTTT

j_gene: TRBJ2-3
d_gene: TRBD2
v_gene: TRBV4-2
len: 14
abundance: NA
CDR3aa: CASSPSGGTDTQYF
CDR3nt: TGTGCCAGCAGCCCTAGCGGGGGCACAGATACGCAGTATTTT

j_gene: TRBJ1-1
d_gene: NA
v_gene: TRBV19
len: 14
abundance: NA
CDR3aa: CASSYGDLYTEAFF
CDR3nt: TGTGCCAGTAGTTACGGGGACTTATACACTGAAGCTTTCTTT

j_gene: TRBJ2-3
d_gene: TRBD2
v_gene: TRBV3-1/TRBV3-2
len: 15
abundance: NA
CDR3aa: CASSRAGGHRIRQYF
CDR3nt: TGTGCCAGCAGCCGTGCGGGAGGGCACCGGATTCGGCAGTATTTT

j_gene: TRBJ1-4
d_gene: TRBD1
v_gene: TRBV5-1
len: 15
abundance: NA
CDR3aa: CASSLVTGQNEKLFF
CDR3nt: TGCGCCAGCAGCTTGGTGACAGGGCAAAATGAAAAACTGTTTTTT

j_gene: TRBJ2-7
d_gene: TRBD1
v_gene: TRBV29-1
len: 14
abundance: NA
CDR3aa: CSVRGGTGMDEQYF
CDR3nt: TGCAGCGTCAGGGGGGGGACAGGGATGGACGAGCAGTACTTC